These 21 T cell receptor beta chains were all obtained from the same sample, sequenced in a study of T cell responses to AZD1222 COVID-19 vaccine. This table comes from immunoSEQ multiplex PCR, and its TCRdb copy is limited to in-frame clones, with some not included. The table records more than 85,000 clones, approximately 83% of them present only once. The material was peripheral blood, obtained on day 0 of AZD1222 vaccination. These receptors originate from an adult in good health.

The chain has TRBV6-5 and TRBJ2-7; D is unresolved. Per the germline V gene, CDR1 is MNHEY and CDR2 is SVGAGI. The CDR3 contains 15 residues. Trimming removed 5 bases from V and 2 bases from J, with 16 bases in between. CDR3: CASSIGGSAPYEQYF. The DNA for the CDR3 is TGTGCCAGCAGTATTGGCGGTTCTGCCCCCTACGAGCAGTACTTC.

The gene calls are TRBV6-2 or TRBV6-3 and TRBJ1-6; D not certain. The CDR3 is made up of 17 amino acids. CDR1 is MNHEY, CDR2 SVGEGT, per germline. The ends were cut back, 0 bases at V and 2 bases at J, with 11 bases in the middle. The CDR3 reads CASSYSKWQAYNSPLHF. In DNA form, the CDR3 reads TGTGCCAGCAGTTACTCGAAGTGGCAGGCCTATAATTCACCCCTCCACTTT.

This sequence joins TRBV5-4 and TRBJ2-5; 7 bases map to TRBD1. This CDR3 is 16 amino acids long. CDR1 and CDR2 from the germline V gene are SGHNT and YYREEE (reference sequence). After removal of 0 bases from V and 4 bases from J, the junction contained 9 bases not matched to a gene. CDR3 DNA: TGTGCCAGCAGCTTGGGGACAGGCATCCCCGGAGAGACCCAGTACTTC. It codes for CASSLGTGIPGETQYF.

This chain uses TRBV6-2 or TRBV6-3 with TRBJ1-2; D ambiguous. Germline-derived CDR1 and CDR2 are MNHEY and SVGEGT. This CDR3 is built from 14 residues. V was pared by 2 bases and J by 4 bases, with 11 bases between. CDR3 region: CASSYREEGYGYTF. CDR3 coding DNA: TGTGCCAGCAGTTACAGGGAGGAAGGCTATGGCTACACCTTC.

The chain uses TRBV3-1 (or the pseudogene TRBV3-2) and TRBJ1-2; possibly TRBD1 for D (5 bases). Between the trimmed V and J ends, which lost 4 bases and 8 bases, there was a span of 17 bases. The CDR3 consists of 14 residues. The germline CDR1 and CDR2 sequences are LGHDT and YNNKEL (reference sequence). CDR3 in DNA: TGTGCCAGCAGCCCCCCCGGGGGGTATCGAGGCTACACCTTC. Its protein product is CASSPPGGYRGYTF.

The V and J genes are TRBV5-1 and TRBJ2-3; D is tentatively TRBD1 or TRBD2 (6 bases each). The germline CDR1 and CDR2 sequences are SGHRS and YFSETQ. The CDR3 contains 17 residues. V was pared by 0 bases and J by 2 bases, with 16 bases between. The CDR3 DNA reads as TGCGCCAGCAGCTTGGCCGGTGGGGGGCCCCTCACAGATACGCAGTATTTT. Encoded protein: CASSLAGGGPLTDTQYF.

This sequence joins TRBV2 and TRBJ1-2; TRBD1 aligns across 9 bases. J was trimmed by 2 bases and V by 4 bases; bases with no gene match: 2. Per germline, CDR1 SNHLY and CDR2 FYNNEI. This CDR3 has 14 amino acids. CDR3 coding DNA: TGTGCCAGCAGTGTTGACAGGGGGAACTATGGCTACACCTTC. Residues: CASSVDRGNYGYTF.

This rearrangement joins TRBV7-3 to TRBJ2-2, with D unclear. Germline V gives CDR1 SGHTA, CDR2 FQGTGA. Trimming removed 1 base from V and 2 bases from J, with 8 bases in between. This CDR3 comprises 15 residues. CDR3 sequence: CASSLSGTNTGELFF. Here the CDR3 DNA reads TGTGCCAGCAGCTTAAGCGGCACAAACACCGGGGAGCTGTTTTTT.

The rearrangement links TRBV28 to TRBJ2-2, with 7 bases lining up with TRBD2. V was pared by 6 bases and J by 1 base, with 2 bases of the junction left unmatched. The germline gives CDR1 MDHEN, CDR2 SYDVKM. CDR3 length: 14 amino acids. The CDR3 loop reads CASRGEGNTGELFF. For the CDR3, the DNA is TGTGCCAGCAGAGGGGAGGGGAACACCGGGGAGCTGTTTTTT.

The rearrangement links TRBV6-5 to TRBJ1-4, with a possible D match to TRBD1 (6 bases). CDR1 and CDR2 from the germline V gene are MNHEY and SVGAGI. This CDR3 has 15 residues. Trimming took off 4 bases at V and 3 bases at J, with 12 bases between the two ends. CDR3 amino acids: CASSSTGIPNEKLFF. The CDR3 nucleotides read TGTGCCAGCAGTTCAACAGGGATTCCTAATGAAAAACTGTTTTTT.

The rearrangement uses TRBV19 and TRBJ1-3, with D unclear. Germline V gives CDR1 LNHDA, CDR2 SQIVND (reference sequence). V shed 8 bases and J shed 0 bases, with 20 bases lying between them. There are 17 residues in the CDR3. The chain's CDR3 is CASSNPRDLSSGNTIYF. The DNA of the CDR3 is TGTGCCAGTTCCAATCCTCGTGACCTAAGCTCTGGAAACACCATATATTTT.

The V and J genes are TRBV19 and TRBJ1-3, with D uncertain. With 9 bases removed from V and 0 bases from J, the gap between germline ends came to 6 bases. The CDR3 totals 12 residues. The germline V gene encodes CDR1 LNHDA and CDR2 SQIVND (reference sequence). CDR3 region: CASRSSGNTIYF. For the CDR3, the DNA is TGTGCCAGCAGGAGCTCTGGAAACACCATATATTTT.

The chain links TRBV21-1 to TRBJ2-1; the D segment call TRBD2 is taken from the table without a DNA check. TRBV21-1 is recorded as a pseudogene. The CDR3 is made up of 23 amino acids. CDR3 in amino acids: CASSKVAVHVTSGSAVPYNEQFF. As DNA, the CDR3 is TGTGCCAGCAGCAAAGTGGCAGTTCATGTGACTAGTGGTTCGGCGGTTCCTTACAATGAGCAGTTCTTC.

The V gene is TRBV27, the J gene TRBJ2-7, with D possibly being TRBD2 (5 bases). There are 12 residues in the CDR3. The V gene's germline CDR1 is MNHEY and CDR2 SMNVEV (reference sequence). Trimming shortened V by 5 bases and J by 3 bases, and 8 bases separated the two germline ends. Here the CDR3 DNA reads TGTGCCAGCAGTCCGGGAATCTACGAGCAGTACTTC. Its protein product is CASSPGIYEQYF.

The chain couples TRBV6-1 to TRBJ2-3, with D maybe TRBD2 (5 bases). The CDR3 length is 15 residues. From germline, CDR1 is MNHNS and CDR2 SASEGT. With 0 bases removed from V and 2 bases from J, the gap between germline ends came to 9 bases. CDR3 region: CASSEALALTDTQYF. In nucleotides, the CDR3 is TGTGCCAGCAGTGAAGCGCTAGCTCTCACAGATACGCAGTATTTT.

The chain employs TRBV3-1 (or the pseudogene TRBV3-2) and TRBJ2-3; D is undetermined. V lost 0 bases, J lost 0 bases, and 4 bases lay in between. The length of the CDR3 is 14 residues. The V gene's germline CDR1 is LGHDT and CDR2 YNNKEL (reference sequence). The CDR3 nucleotides are TGTGCCAGCAGCCAAGATACTAGCACAGATACGCAGTATTTT. It is translated as CASSQDTSTDTQYF.

The genes are TRBV9 and TRBJ1-3, with D hard to call. Between the trimmed V and J ends, which lost 2 bases and 0 bases, there was a span of 3 bases. There are 13 residues in the CDR3. Per germline, CDR1 SGDLS and CDR2 YYNGEE. CDR3 region: CASSVASGNTIYF. The CDR3 DNA is TGTGCCAGCAGCGTGGCCTCTGGAAACACCATATATTTT.

This chain links TRBV19 with TRBJ1-5; 7 bases match TRBD1. Germline assignment: CDR1 LNHDA and CDR2 SQIVND (reference sequence). The CDR3 runs 16 residues. With V trimmed by 10 bases and J by 0 bases, 12 bases remained unmatched. CDR3 sequence (DNA): TGTGCCACCCACCCGGAGACAGGGATTAGCAATCAGCCCCAGCATTTT. It specifies CATHPETGISNQPQHF.

V and J are TRBV6-5 and TRBJ2-1; D remains unclear. V lost 2 bases and J 9 bases, leaving 17 bases between the germline ends. The germline V gene has CDR1 MNHEY and CDR2 SVGAGI. The CDR3 consists of 15 residues. This CDR3 reads CASSYGLVDHTEQFF. Here the CDR3 DNA reads TGTGCCAGCAGTTACGGGCTAGTAGACCATACTGAGCAGTTCTTC.

This clone is a singleton in its sample. The rearrangement links TRBV2 to TRBJ2-2; possible D gene TRBD1, 6 bases. V was cut by 6 bases and J by 4 bases, with 6 bases left in between. Germline loops: CDR1 SNHLY, CDR2 FYNNEI. The CDR3 has 12 residues. The CDR3 DNA follows: TGTGCCAGCAGACAGGGCACCGGGGAGCTGTTTTTT. Residues: CASRQGTGELFF. The full variable domain, in which reference TRBV2 and TRBJ2-2 provide the parts outside the CDR3, is EPEVTQTPSHQVTQMGQEVILRCVPISNHLYFYWYRQILGQKVEFLVSFYNNEISEKSEIFDDQFSVERPDGSNFTLKIRSTKLEDSAMYFCASRQGTGELFFGEGSRLTVL.

This chain uses TRBV5-1 with TRBJ1-3; D unresolved. Looked up from germline, CDR1 is SGHRS and CDR2 is YFSETQ. Between the trimmed V and J ends, which lost 3 bases and 2 bases, there was a span of 24 bases. This CDR3 comprises 19 residues. CDR3 loop: CASSSTWGPKSTAGNTIYF. CDR3 sequence (DNA): TGCGCCAGCAGCTCTACGTGGGGTCCTAAAAGTACGGCTGGAAACACCATATATTTT.